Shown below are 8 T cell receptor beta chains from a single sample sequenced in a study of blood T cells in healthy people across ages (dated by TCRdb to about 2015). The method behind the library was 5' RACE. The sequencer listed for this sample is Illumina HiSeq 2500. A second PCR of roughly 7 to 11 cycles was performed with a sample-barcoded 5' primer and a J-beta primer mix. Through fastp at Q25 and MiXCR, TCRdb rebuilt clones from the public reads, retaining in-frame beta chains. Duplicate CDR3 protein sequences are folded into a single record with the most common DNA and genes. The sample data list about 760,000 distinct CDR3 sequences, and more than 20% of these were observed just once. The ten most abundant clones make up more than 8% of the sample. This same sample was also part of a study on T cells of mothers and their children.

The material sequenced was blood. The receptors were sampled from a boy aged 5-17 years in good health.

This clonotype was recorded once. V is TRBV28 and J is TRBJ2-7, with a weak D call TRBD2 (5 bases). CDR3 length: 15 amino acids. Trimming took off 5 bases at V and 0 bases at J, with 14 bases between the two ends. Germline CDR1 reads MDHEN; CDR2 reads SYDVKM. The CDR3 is CASSLLAMGSYEQYF. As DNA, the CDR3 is TGTGCCAGCAGTCTGCTAGCTATGGGCTCCTACGAGCAGTACTTC.

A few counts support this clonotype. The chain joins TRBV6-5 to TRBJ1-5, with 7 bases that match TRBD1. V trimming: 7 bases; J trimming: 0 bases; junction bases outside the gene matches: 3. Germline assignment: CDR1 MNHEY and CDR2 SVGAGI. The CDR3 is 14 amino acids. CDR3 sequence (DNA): TGTGCCAGCAACAACAGGGGTAGCAATCAGCCCCAGCATTTT. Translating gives CASNNRGSNQPQHF.

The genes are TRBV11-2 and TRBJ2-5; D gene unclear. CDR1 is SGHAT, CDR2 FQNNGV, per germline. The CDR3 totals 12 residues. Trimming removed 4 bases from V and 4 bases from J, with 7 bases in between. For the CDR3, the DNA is TGTGCCAGCAGCTCTTTTCGAGAGACCCAGTACTTC. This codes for CASSSFRETQYF.

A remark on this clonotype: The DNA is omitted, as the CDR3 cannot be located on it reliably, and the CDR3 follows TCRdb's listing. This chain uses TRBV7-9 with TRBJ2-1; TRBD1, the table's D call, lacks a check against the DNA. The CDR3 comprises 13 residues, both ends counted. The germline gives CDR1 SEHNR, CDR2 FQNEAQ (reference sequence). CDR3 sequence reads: CASSLVGTGSLFF.

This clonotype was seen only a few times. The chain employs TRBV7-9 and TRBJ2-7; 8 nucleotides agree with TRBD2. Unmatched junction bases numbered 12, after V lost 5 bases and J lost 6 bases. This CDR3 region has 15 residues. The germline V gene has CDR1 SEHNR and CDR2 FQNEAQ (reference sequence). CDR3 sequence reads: CASSQAGGHLSEQYF. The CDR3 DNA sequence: TGTGCCAGCAGCCAGGCGGGGGGCCACCTCTCCGAGCAGTACTTC.

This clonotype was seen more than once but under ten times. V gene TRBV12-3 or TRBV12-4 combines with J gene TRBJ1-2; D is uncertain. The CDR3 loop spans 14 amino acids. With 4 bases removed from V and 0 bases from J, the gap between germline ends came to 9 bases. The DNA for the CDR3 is TGTGCCAGCAGTTGGTCCAAAGCTAACTATGGCTACACCTTC. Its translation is CASSWSKANYGYTF.

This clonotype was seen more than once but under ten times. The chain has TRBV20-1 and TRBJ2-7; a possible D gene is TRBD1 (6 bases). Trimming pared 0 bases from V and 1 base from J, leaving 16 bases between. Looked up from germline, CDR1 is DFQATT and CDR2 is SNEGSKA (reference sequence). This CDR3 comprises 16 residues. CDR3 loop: CSARDQGLDSSYEQYF. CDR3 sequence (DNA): TGCAGTGCTAGAGATCAGGGGTTGGACAGTTCCTACGAGCAGTACTTC.

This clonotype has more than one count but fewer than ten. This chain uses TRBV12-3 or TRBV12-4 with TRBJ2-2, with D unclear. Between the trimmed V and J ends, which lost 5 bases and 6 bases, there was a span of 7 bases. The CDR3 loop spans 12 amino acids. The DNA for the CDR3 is TGTGCCAGCAGTCCGGACGCCGGGGAGCTGTTTTTT. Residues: CASSPDAGELFF.